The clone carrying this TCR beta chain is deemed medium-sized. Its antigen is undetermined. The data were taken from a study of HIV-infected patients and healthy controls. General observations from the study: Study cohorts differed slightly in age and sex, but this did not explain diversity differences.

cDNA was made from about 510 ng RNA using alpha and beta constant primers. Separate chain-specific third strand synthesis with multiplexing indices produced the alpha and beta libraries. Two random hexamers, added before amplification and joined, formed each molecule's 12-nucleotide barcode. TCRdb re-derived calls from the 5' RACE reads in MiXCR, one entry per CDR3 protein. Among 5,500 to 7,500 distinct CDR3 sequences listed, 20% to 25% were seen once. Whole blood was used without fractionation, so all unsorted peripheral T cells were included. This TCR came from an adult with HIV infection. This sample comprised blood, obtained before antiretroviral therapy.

The CDR3 DNA follows: TGTGCCAGCAGTTATTATCACACAGATACGCAGTATTTT. This sequence encodes CASSYYHTDTQYF. The rearrangement links TRBV6-2 or TRBV6-3 to TRBJ2-3, with D unresolved. V was cut by 3 bases and J by 2 bases, with 6 bases left in between. CDR1 and CDR2 (germline): MNHEY, SVGEGT. CDR3 length equals 13 residues.